Sequencing of this TCR beta chain was carried out in a study of CD8+CD57+ T cells in acquired aplastic anemia (dated by TCRdb to between 2018 and 2020). Context from the whole study: DNA extracted from sorted CD4+ and CD8+ cells had a mean of around 3 ug, with a range of roughly 0.17 to 27.4 ug. Healthy donor samples averaged about 10 million reads for CD4+ and 11.0 million for CD8+ cells.

There are 11 amino acids in the CDR3, from cysteine to phenylalanine inclusive. Only the CDR3 DNA is retained, 33 bases long and in frame from the first base. V sheds 11 bases and J sheds 5 bases, leaving 13 bases between their ends. CDR1 ENHRY and CDR2 SYGVKD are derived from the germline V gene. Study-level results and caveats: CD8+ Simpson's diversity did not differ significantly between patients and healthy controls (P=0.060). Some 30 CD8+ CDR3 sequences were shared between patients and controls but appeared highly expressed in patients and within their immunodominant clones.

Genomic DNA was used as template for profiling of TCR beta VDJ combinations and CDR3 sequences. An Illumina HiSeq 2000 was the platform used for TCR repertoire sequencing. As for the original processing: Repertoire assessment relied on Simpson's diversity index, CDR3 size and DJ length profiles, and TRBV/TRBJ rearrangement plots. Whichever DNA sequence was most abundant in the deep sequencing data was defined as the immunodominant clone. CDR3 amino acid sequences were checked for sharing between subjects and were compared against published repertoires and the VDJdb database. TCRdb handled the public reads itself, with Q25 trimming in fastp and clone calling in MiXCR, and kept productive beta chains. All rows with the same CDR3 protein become a single entry with the most common DNA and genes. The authors' filters were not applied to this entry. This sample has fewer than 200,000 distinct CDR3 sequences in its table, and roughly 48% of those were observed once. The top ten clones comprise 0.8% to 1.1% of the sample.

In the study, sorted CD4+ and CD8+ blood T cells from patients with severe aplastic anemia and from healthy subjects underwent deep sequencing of TCR repertoires. Ficoll-Paque density gradient centrifugation was used to isolate peripheral blood mononuclear cells. Before DNA extraction, CD4+ and CD8+ T cells were sorted with FACS or magnetic beads. As for this clonotype: This clone's antigen is unknown. Base qualities are not provided; no much larger clone lies one nucleotide away.

The chain is made from TRBV10-3 and TRBJ2-7, with a tentative D gene TRBD1 over 5 matching bases. The sequence was obtained from a human donor in good health. Sequencing used sorted CD4+, CD8+, or CD8+CD57+ T cells (not recorded which) from PBMCs. The DNA is TGTGCCGTCCAGGGCTTCGACGAGCAGTACTTC. Its translation reads: CAVQGFDEQYF.